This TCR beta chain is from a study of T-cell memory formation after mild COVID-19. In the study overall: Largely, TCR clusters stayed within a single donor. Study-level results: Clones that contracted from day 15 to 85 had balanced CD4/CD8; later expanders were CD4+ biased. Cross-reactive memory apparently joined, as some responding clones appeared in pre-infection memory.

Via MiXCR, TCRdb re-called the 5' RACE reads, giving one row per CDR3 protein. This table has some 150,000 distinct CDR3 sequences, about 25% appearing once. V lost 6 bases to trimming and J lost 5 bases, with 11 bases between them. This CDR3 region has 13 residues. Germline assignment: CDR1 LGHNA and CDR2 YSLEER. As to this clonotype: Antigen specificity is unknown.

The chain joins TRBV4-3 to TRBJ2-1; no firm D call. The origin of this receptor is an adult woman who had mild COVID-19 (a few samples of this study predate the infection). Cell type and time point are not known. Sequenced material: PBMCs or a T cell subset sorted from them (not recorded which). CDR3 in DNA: TGCGCCAGCAGTCGATCTGGGGACAATGAGCAGTTCTTC. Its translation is CASSRSGDNEQFF.